This paragraph reports one T cell receptor beta chain. The data originate from a study of radiotherapy plus CTLA-4 blockade in lung cancer. Sequenced by immunoSEQ multiplex PCR; TCRdb stores in-frame clones only, minus some. The sample has about 51,000 clones; approximately 80% are singletons. The germline V gene encodes CDR1 SGHDT and CDR2 YYEEEE. V shed 2 bases and J shed 5 bases, with 18 bases lying between them. The CDR3 consists of 16 residues. Sequencing was performed on peripheral blood, taken from a patient treated with radiotherapy plus ipilimumab. The sequence was collected from a human donor with non-small cell lung cancer whose response to radiotherapy plus ipilimumab could not be evaluated. This sequence joins TRBV5-6 and TRBJ2-3; possible D gene TRBD2, 6 bases. CDR3 in DNA: TGTGCCAGCAGCTTCGCCCCCGGGACTTCGAAAGATACGCAGTATTTT. Protein product: CASSFAPGTSKDTQYF.